This entry features one T cell receptor (beta chain) sequence. What it binds is unknown. Little can be read into the size of this beta chain, an off-target read in a library designed for alpha chains. The data are from a study of spatial heterogeneity in lung cancer. The wider study: Strongly correlated with TCR transcript counts in tumor regions was a T cell module score, which was a transcriptional module score calculated from matched bulk RNA-seq.

TCR cDNA molecules each had a unique molecular identifier. TCRdb re-derived calls from the 5' RACE reads in MiXCR, one entry per CDR3 protein. The table lists 5,500 to 7,500 distinct CDR3 sequences, over 11% of them singletons. The V gene's germline CDR1 is MNHNY and CDR2 SVGAGI (reference sequence). The germline V and J ends were trimmed by 0 bases and 3 bases, with 18 bases remaining between them. This CDR3 comprises 17 residues. Documented time point: sample taken at primary tumor resection. Whole RNA from tumor, nontumor lung or frozen PBMC was sequenced unsorted. Findings of the study overall: Counts of expanded intratumoral alpha and beta TCRs tracked tumor mutation counts.

This chain joins TRBV6-6 and TRBJ2-7, with a weak D call TRBD1 (6 bases). The TCR was taken from a male donor with early-stage non-small cell lung cancer. This material consisted of lung tumor tissue, taken at surgery. The CDR3 bases are TGTGCCAGCAGTTACTCGAACAGGGTGACCTTAGTCTACGAGCAGTACTTC. Protein: CASSYSNRVTLVYEQYF.